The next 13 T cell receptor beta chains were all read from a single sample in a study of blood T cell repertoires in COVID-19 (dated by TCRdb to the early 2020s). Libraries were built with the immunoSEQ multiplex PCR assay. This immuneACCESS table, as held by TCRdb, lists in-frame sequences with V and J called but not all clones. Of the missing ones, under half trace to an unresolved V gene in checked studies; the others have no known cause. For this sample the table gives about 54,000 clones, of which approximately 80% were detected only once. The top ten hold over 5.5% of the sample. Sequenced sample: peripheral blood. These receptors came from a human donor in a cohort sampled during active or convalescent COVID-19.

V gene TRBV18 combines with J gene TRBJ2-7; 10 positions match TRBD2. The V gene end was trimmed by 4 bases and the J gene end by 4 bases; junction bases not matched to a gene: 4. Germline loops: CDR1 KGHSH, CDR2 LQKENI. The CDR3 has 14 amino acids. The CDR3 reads CASSRSGGEYEQYF. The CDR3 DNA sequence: TGTGCCAGCTCACGGAGCGGGGGGGAGTACGAGCAGTACTTC.

The CDR3 bases are TGTGCCAGCAGCTTAGCAAGGACTAGCGGGTACTACGAGCAGTACTTC. Amino acids: CASSLARTSGYYEQYF. This rearrangement joins TRBV7-2 to TRBJ2-7; TRBD2 matches at 11 bases. This CDR3 has 16 residues. The V gene's germline CDR1 is SGHTA and CDR2 FQGNSA. Losses at the gene ends were 0 bases for V and 3 bases for J; bases not matched to a gene: 4. The whole variable domain, filled in from reference TRBV7-2 and TRBJ2-7, reads GAGVSQSPSNKVTEKGKDVELRCDPISGHTALYWYRQSLGQGLEFLIYFQGNSAPDKSGLPSDRFSAERTGGSVSTLTIQRTQQEDSAVYLCASSLARTSGYYEQYFGPGTRLTVT.

CDR3 sequence (DNA): TGTGCCAGCAGCCGAGACCGACAGAACACTGAAGCTTTCTTT. This encodes CASSRDRQNTEAFF. This chain joins TRBV3-1 (or the pseudogene TRBV3-2) and TRBJ1-1, with D unclear. The CDR3 sequence is 14 residues long. CDR1 is LGHDT, CDR2 YNNKEL, per germline (reference sequence). V was cut by 4 bases and J by 1 base, with 10 bases left in between.

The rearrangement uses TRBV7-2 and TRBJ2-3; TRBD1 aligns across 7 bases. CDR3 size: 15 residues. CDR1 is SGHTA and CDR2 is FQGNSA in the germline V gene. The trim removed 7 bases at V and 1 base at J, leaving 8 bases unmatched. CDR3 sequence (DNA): TGTGCCAGCACCCCACAGGGGAGAGGCACAGATACGCAGTATTTT. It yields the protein CASTPQGRGTDTQYF. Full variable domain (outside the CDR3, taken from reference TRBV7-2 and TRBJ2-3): GAGVSQSPSNKVTEKGKDVELRCDPISGHTALYWYRQSLGQGLEFLIYFQGNSAPDKSGLPSDRFSAERTGGSVSTLTIQRTQQEDSAVYLCASTPQGRGTDTQYFGPGTRLTVL.

CDR3 nucleotides: TGCAGCGTTGTTTCAGTGGACAGGGGTGGTGAAGCTTTCTTT. It specifies CSVVSVDRGGEAFF. The genes are TRBV29-1 and TRBJ1-1; 9 nucleotides match TRBD1. Germline assignment: CDR1 SQVTM and CDR2 ANQGSEA. This CDR3 is built from 14 residues. V shed 4 bases and J 7 bases; nucleotides not matched to a gene: 10.

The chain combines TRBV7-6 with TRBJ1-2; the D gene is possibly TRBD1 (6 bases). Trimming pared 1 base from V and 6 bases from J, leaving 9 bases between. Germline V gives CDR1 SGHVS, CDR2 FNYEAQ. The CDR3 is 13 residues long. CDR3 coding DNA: TGTGCCAGCAGCTTAGTCACAGGGCATGGCTACACCTTC. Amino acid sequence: CASSLVTGHGYTF.

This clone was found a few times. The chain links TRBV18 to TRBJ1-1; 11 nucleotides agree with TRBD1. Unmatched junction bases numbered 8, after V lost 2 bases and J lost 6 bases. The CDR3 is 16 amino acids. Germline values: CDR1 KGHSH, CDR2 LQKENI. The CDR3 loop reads CASSPSPGTGGAEAFF. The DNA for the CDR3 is TGTGCCAGCTCACCAAGTCCCGGGACAGGGGGAGCTGAAGCTTTCTTT.

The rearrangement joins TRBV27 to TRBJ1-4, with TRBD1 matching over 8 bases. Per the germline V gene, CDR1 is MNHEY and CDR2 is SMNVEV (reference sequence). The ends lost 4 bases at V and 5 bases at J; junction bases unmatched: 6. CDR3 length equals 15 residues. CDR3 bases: TGTGCCAGCAGTTACGGGGACAGGCCGAATGAAAAACTGTTTTTT. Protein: CASSYGDRPNEKLFF.

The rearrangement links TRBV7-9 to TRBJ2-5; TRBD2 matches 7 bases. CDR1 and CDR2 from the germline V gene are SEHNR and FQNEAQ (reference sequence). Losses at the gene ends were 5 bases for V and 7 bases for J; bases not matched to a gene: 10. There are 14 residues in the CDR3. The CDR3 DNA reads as TGTGCCAGCAGCCCCGGACTAGTTGAGATGACCCAGTACTTC. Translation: CASSPGLVEMTQYF.

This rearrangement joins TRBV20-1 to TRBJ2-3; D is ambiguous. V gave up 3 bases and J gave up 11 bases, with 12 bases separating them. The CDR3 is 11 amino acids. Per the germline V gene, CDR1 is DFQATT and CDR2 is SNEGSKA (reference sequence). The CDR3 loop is CSASPSPGQYF. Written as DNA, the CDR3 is TGCAGTGCTAGTCCAAGCCCAGGGCAGTATTTT.

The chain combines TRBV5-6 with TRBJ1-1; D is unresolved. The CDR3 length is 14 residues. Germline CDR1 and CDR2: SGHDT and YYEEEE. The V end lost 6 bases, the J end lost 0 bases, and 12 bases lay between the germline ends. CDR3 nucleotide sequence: TGTGCCAGCACCAAGCCCGAAATGAACACTGAAGCTTTCTTT. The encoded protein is CASTKPEMNTEAFF.

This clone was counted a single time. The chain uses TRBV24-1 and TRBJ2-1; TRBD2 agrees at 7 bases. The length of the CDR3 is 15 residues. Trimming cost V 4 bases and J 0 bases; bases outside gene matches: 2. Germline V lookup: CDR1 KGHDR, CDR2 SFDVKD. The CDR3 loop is CATSEAGTSYNEQFF. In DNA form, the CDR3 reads TGTGCCACCAGTGAAGCGGGGACCTCCTACAATGAGCAGTTCTTC.

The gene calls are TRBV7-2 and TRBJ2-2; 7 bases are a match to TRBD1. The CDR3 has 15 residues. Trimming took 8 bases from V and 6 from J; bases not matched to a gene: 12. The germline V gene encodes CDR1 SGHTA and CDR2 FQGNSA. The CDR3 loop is CASDRAAGSSGELFF. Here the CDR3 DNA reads TGTGCCAGCGACAGGGCCGCTGGATCGTCCGGGGAGCTGTTTTTT.